This TCR beta chain was identified in a study of cytotoxic CD8 clonotypes in ibrutinib-treated CLL. Data came from immunoSEQ multiplex PCR; TCRdb stores just in-frame clones and leaves some out. The table lists 270,000 or so clones, approximately 79% of them singletons. This CDR3 has 13 amino acids. Germline assignment: CDR1 SGHAT and CDR2 FQDESV (reference sequence). Trimming took off 3 bases at V and 3 bases at J, with 6 bases between the two ends. Study results and caveats: The study found clonality rose at ibrutinib response, then fell toward baseline at progression. Private clonotypes, not public ones, expanded at ibrutinib response.

The count of this clone is one. Its antigen remains unknown. V is TRBV11-1 and J is TRBJ2-1; D gene ambiguous. Here the sequenced sample was PBMCs, taken at disease progression, from a patient treated with ibrutinib. The TCR was taken from a human donor with chronic lymphocytic leukemia. As DNA, the CDR3 is TGTGCCAGCAGCTTCACCGGCTACAATGAGCAGTTCTTC. Residues: CASSFTGYNEQFF.